This T cell receptor (beta chain) originates from a study of shared clonotypes between healthy human individuals. Study-level information: CD4 naive and CD4 memory each took three plates per donor, while CD8 naive took two and CD8 memory one.

Repertoires were generated with immunoSEQ multiplex PCR, while TCRdb's copy carries only in-frame clones and drops some. Here the sample spans approximately 320,000 clones, approximately 79% being singletons. As regards this clone: Its antigen is still unknown.

Regarding the study as a whole: Between several donors, naive CD4 clonotypes were shared at a level of about 5%. Sampling covered blood only; tissue repertoires likely differ.

The V gene's germline CDR1 is SGHRS and CDR2 YFSETQ. This CDR3 contains 16 residues. J was trimmed by 7 bases and V by 4 bases; bases with no gene match: 10. The donor population consisted of healthy HIV-negative adults with no recent acute infections or vaccinations. J is TRBJ2-1 and V is TRBV5-1, with 11 positions matching TRBD2. The sample taken for sequencing was memory CD4+ T cells sorted from blood. Subset here: CD45RA-negative fraction. This sequence was found in a man in his thirties or forties in good health. The CDR3 DNA sequence: TGCGCCAGCAGCGATAGCGGGAGGGCCGAAAGAAATGAGCAGTTCTTC. Protein: CASSDSGRAERNEQFF.